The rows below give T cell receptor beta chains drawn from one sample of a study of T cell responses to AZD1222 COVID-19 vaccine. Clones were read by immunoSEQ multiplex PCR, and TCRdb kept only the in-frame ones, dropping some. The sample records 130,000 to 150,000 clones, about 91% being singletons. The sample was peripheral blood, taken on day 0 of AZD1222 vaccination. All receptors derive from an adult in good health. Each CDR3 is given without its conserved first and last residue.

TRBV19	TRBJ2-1	ASSIARYNEQF
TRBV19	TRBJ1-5	ASTPTGRGNQPQH
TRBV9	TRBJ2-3	ASSARMGNPTDTQY
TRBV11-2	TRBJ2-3	ASSSGQNPDTQY
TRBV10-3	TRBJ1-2	ASRQNFNYGYT
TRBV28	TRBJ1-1	ASSSGMNTEAF
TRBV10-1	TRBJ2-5	ASSRTAQETQY
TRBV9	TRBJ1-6	ASSEGAPNNSPLH
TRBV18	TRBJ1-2	ASSLDSPQGGYT
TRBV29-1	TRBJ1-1	SVSGGRGMNTEAF